The sequence of this TCR beta chain was determined in a study of CD8 T cells in ankylosing spondylitis. Germline loops: CDR1 SGHNT, CDR2 YYREEE (reference sequence). This CDR3 comprises 15 residues. The V segment lost 3 bases and the J segment 7 bases; nucleotides outside the gene matches: 9. Only a few counts were recorded for this clonotype. Antigen unknown. The study, taken as a whole, reports: What appeared characteristic of ankylosing spondylitis blood was a TCR beta motif of seven to nine highly homologous variants. According to the report, clones linked to the disease were significantly enriched in matched synovial fluid samples taken from ankylosing spondylitis patients. Clones linked to the disease showed a CD8+ phenotype. They occurred at relatively low frequencies in peripheral blood. Previous work reported some of these motif variants in the synovial fluid and blood of reactive arthritis.

With molecular barcodes, quantitative 5'-RACE was used to make the TCR beta libraries. TCRdb re-called the 5' RACE reads with MiXCR, one entry per CDR3 protein. The sample gives around 770,000 distinct CDR3 sequences, 15% to 20% of which show up once; around a fifth is in the top ten. The chain joins TRBV5-4 to TRBJ2-1; 8 bases align to TRBD2. The sequenced sample was blood, either unsorted or a sorted T cell fraction (not recorded which). This receptor was identified in a male donor with ankylosing spondylitis. The CDR3 DNA reads as TGTGCCAGCAGCTCGGGACTAGTTGGGAAAAATGAGCAGTTCTTC. Its translation is CASSSGLVGKNEQFF.